Below, 22 T cell receptor beta chains from the same sample are listed, as sequenced in a study of shared clonotypes between healthy human individuals. Cells designated naive CD8 were CD45RO-negative and were positively selected for CCR7, with terminally differentiated effector memory CD45RA+ cells excluded. The method was immunoSEQ multiplex PCR; TCRdb's version includes in-frame clones alone and lacks a portion of them. The sample has millions of clones, about 95% seen once. Material: naive CD8+ T cells sorted from blood. The receptors were sampled from a man between 18 and 35 years old in good health.

The rearrangement joins TRBV5-6 to TRBJ2-1; D ambiguous. Germline CDR1 and CDR2: SGHDT and YYEEEE. Trimming took 0 bases from V and 10 from J, leaving 11 bases between them. This CDR3 region has 13 residues. CDR3 protein: CASSLARWEEQFF. DNA for the CDR3: TGTGCCAGCAGCTTGGCCAGGTGGGAAGAGCAGTTCTTC.

This chain uses TRBV28 with TRBJ2-2; maybe TRBD1 (6 bases). This CDR3 has 15 amino acids. Germline CDR1 MDHEN, CDR2 SYDVKM. Trimming pared 3 bases from V and 4 bases from J, leaving 12 bases between. For the CDR3, the DNA is TGTGCCAGCAGTTTTGGGCTAGGGGGCACCGGGGAGCTGTTTTTT. This codes for CASSFGLGGTGELFF.

This chain uses TRBV5-1 with TRBJ1-1, with TRBD1 matching over 8 bases. Germline CDR1 is SGHRS and CDR2 is YFSETQ. The V gene end was trimmed by 4 bases and the J gene end by 0 bases; junction bases not matched to a gene: 8. The CDR3 contains 16 residues. For the CDR3, the DNA is TGCGCCAGCAGCGTCGGACAGGGTCTTATGAACACTGAAGCTTTCTTT. Its translation: CASSVGQGLMNTEAFF.

Notes on this clone: The sample holds other DNA sequences that translate to the same CDR3. This chain uses TRBV19 with TRBJ1-6; D is undetermined. The germline V and J ends were trimmed by 1 base and 7 bases, with 5 bases remaining between them. This CDR3 contains 13 residues. Germline V gene lookup returns CDR1 LNHDA and CDR2 SQIVND (reference sequence). In DNA form, the CDR3 reads TGTGCCAGTAGTATAGGTGGCAATTCACCCCTCCACTTT. This codes for CASSIGGNSPLHF.

This clone came up once. V usage is TRBV9 and J usage is TRBJ1-2; 7 nucleotides align to TRBD1. Germline CDR1 SGDLS, CDR2 YYNGEE. The trim removed 0 bases at V and 6 bases at J, leaving 11 bases unmatched. The CDR3 sequence is 16 residues long. The CDR3 protein is CASSVGPEDRVNGYTF. In DNA, the CDR3 is TGTGCCAGCAGCGTAGGCCCTGAAGACAGGGTGAATGGCTACACCTTC.

Of note for this clone: Other DNA sequences in this specimen translate into the identical CDR3. The CDR3 spells CASSVAPGGTYEQYF. CDR3 coding DNA: TGTGCCAGCAGCGTAGCACCGGGAGGGACCTACGAGCAGTACTTC. The chain has TRBV9 and TRBJ2-7; TRBD2 agrees at 8 bases. The CDR3 consists of 15 residues. J gave up 2 bases and V 0 bases, and 4 bases lay outside the gene matches. Per the germline V gene, CDR1 is SGDLS and CDR2 is YYNGEE.

The rearrangement uses TRBV27 and TRBJ1-5; D is uncertain. V gave up 6 bases and J gave up 1 base, with 10 bases separating them. CDR1 and CDR2 from the germline V gene are MNHEY and SMNVEV (reference sequence). The CDR3 runs to 14 residues. CDR3 in DNA: TGTGCCAGCAGAAATGGAGGGAGCAATCAGCCCCAGCATTTT. Translation gives CASRNGGSNQPQHF.

Comment on this clone: Other nucleotide sequences in the sample specify the same CDR3. The V call is TRBV6-6, the J call TRBJ1-1; tentative D call: TRBD1 (5 bases). The germline gives CDR1 MNHNY, CDR2 SVGAGI (reference sequence). This CDR3 has 14 amino acids. V lost 0 bases to trimming and J lost 0 bases, with 5 bases between them. The CDR3 spells CASSYSGVNTEAFF. The CDR3, as DNA: TGTGCCAGCAGTTACTCGGGGGTGAACACTGAAGCTTTCTTT.

The chain couples TRBV19 to TRBJ2-1, with D possibly matching TRBD2 (6 bases). V was shortened by 6 bases and J by 0 bases, with 12 bases between the two germline ends. This CDR3 spans 15 amino acids. Germline CDR1 LNHDA, CDR2 SQIVND (reference sequence). The DNA for the CDR3 is TGTGCCAGTAGCTCGGGACTGAGCTCCTACAATGAGCAGTTCTTC. Its protein product is CASSSGLSSYNEQFF.

This chain uses TRBV10-2 with TRBJ2-1; 13 nucleotides line up with TRBD2. CDR3 length: 16 amino acids. CDR1 is WSHSY and CDR2 is SAAADI in the germline V gene. The trim removed 1 base at V and 4 bases at J, leaving 1 base unmatched. CDR3 DNA sequence: TGCGCCAGCAGTGAGTTGGGACTAGCGGGATACAATGAGCAGTTCTTC. Amino acid sequence: CASSELGLAGYNEQFF.

This clone was recorded only once. Different DNA sequences within this sample yield the same CDR3. V gene TRBV28 combines with J gene TRBJ2-5; tentative D call: TRBD2 (6 bases). Germline V gene lookup returns CDR1 MDHEN and CDR2 SYDVKM. The CDR3 covers 14 residues. V was pared by 3 bases and J by 5 bases, with 13 bases between. CDR3 nucleotides: TGTGCCAGCAGTTTGGAGGGGCTGAGGGAGACCCAGTACTTC. This encodes CASSLEGLRETQYF.

The rearrangement joins TRBV6-1 to TRBJ2-1, with 9 positions matching TRBD2. This CDR3 region has 15 residues. V gave up 8 bases and J gave up 7 bases; unmatched junction bases: 12. Germline lookup yields CDR1 MNHNS and CDR2 SASEGT. This CDR3 reads CASRQFLAGTNEQFF. CDR3 nucleotides: TGTGCCAGCCGTCAATTCCTAGCGGGGACTAATGAGCAGTTCTTC.

The J gene is TRBJ2-7, the V gene TRBV6-5; a possible D gene is TRBD2 (5 bases). The CDR3 contains 14 residues. The germline V and J ends were trimmed by 2 bases and 4 bases, with 12 bases remaining between them. The germline gives CDR1 MNHEY, CDR2 SVGAGI. For the CDR3, the DNA is TGTGCCAGCAGTTACGATCTCGAGGGTTACGAGCAGTACTTC. Encoded protein: CASSYDLEGYEQYF.

The genes are TRBV5-5 and TRBJ1-1; 9 bases are shared with TRBD1. Germline V lookup: CDR1 SGHKS, CDR2 YYEKEE (reference sequence). Trimming removed 5 bases from V and 0 bases from J; junction bases left unmatched: 11. The CDR3 contains 17 residues. The CDR3 DNA is TGTGCCAGCAGGCCAGGACAGGGGTTATGGGTGAACACTGAAGCTTTCTTT. Translating it yields CASRPGQGLWVNTEAFF.

The rearrangement uses TRBV6-5 and TRBJ2-2; D not resolved. The V gene lost 7 bases and the J gene lost 7 bases, with 19 bases spanning the gap. CDR3 length: 15 residues. The V gene's germline CDR1 is MNHEY and CDR2 SVGAGI. For the CDR3, the DNA is TGTGCCAGCACCGATGGTCAGATCCTGAACGGGGAGCTGTTTTTT. The encoded protein is CASTDGQILNGELFF.

The genes are TRBV5-4 and TRBJ2-3; 8 nucleotides line up with TRBD2. This CDR3 comprises 13 residues. J lost 10 bases, V lost 1 base, and 5 bases had no gene match. Germline V gene data show CDR1 as SGHNT and CDR2 as YYREEE (reference sequence). CDR3 coding DNA: TGTGCCAGCAGCTTGTCCGGGACTAGTGCGCAGTATTTT. Translating it yields CASSLSGTSAQYF.

V gene TRBV19 combines with J gene TRBJ2-7; D possibly corresponds to TRBD1 (6 bases). Germline CDR1 is LNHDA and CDR2 is SQIVND (reference sequence). Trimming pared 3 bases from V and 0 bases from J, leaving 9 bases between. This CDR3 is built from 14 residues. The CDR3 nucleotides read TGTGCCAGTAGTATTGGGGACAACTCCTACGAGCAGTACTTC. Protein: CASSIGDNSYEQYF.

The J gene is TRBJ2-1, the V gene TRBV6-1; 8 nucleotides line up with TRBD2. With V trimmed by 6 bases and J by 9 bases, 7 bases remained unmatched. The CDR3 contains 13 residues. Germline V CDR1 and CDR2: MNHNS, SASEGT. This chain's CDR3 is CASRVSGSGEQFF. CDR3 DNA sequence: TGTGCCAGCAGGGTGAGCGGGAGCGGTGAGCAGTTCTTC.

The CDR3 DNA reads as TGTGCCAGCAGCTTAGTCGGGGGATCCTACGAGCAGTACTTC. As protein: CASSLVGGSYEQYF. The chain is built from TRBV13 and TRBJ2-7; a possible D gene is TRBD2 (6 bases). CDR1 and CDR2 (germline): PRHDT, FYEKMQ (reference sequence). The CDR3 extends over 14 amino acids. The V end was cut by 1 base, the J end by 1 base, with 8 bases between.

The chain uses TRBV28 and TRBJ1-4; 9 nucleotides match TRBD1. From germline, CDR1 is MDHEN and CDR2 SYDVKM. V lost 6 bases to trimming and J lost 0 bases; unmatched junction nucleotides: 5. The CDR3 sequence is 16 residues long. The CDR3 sequence is CASSHDRGTTNEKLFF. Written as DNA, the CDR3 is TGTGCCAGCAGCCATGACAGGGGGACAACTAATGAAAAACTGTTTTTT.

The rearrangement uses TRBV2 and TRBJ1-1; D uncertain. The V gene lost 7 bases and the J gene lost 1 base, with 7 bases spanning the gap. CDR3 length: 12 residues. Per the germline V gene, CDR1 is SNHLY and CDR2 is FYNNEI. CDR3 coding DNA: TGTGCCAGCATGTCCGGGAACACTGAAGCTTTCTTT. Protein: CASMSGNTEAFF.

This clone was seen once. V gene TRBV10-3 combines with J gene TRBJ2-3, with 14 bases lining up with TRBD2. The germline CDR1 and CDR2 sequences are ENHRY and SYGVKD. This CDR3 contains 18 residues. The V gene end was trimmed by 2 bases and the J gene end by 6 bases; junction bases not matched to a gene: 10. The CDR3, as DNA: TGTGCCATCAGTGAGACGAGACTAGCGGGGGGGCTACCCGATACGCAGTATTTT. Encoded protein: CAISETRLAGGLPDTQYF.